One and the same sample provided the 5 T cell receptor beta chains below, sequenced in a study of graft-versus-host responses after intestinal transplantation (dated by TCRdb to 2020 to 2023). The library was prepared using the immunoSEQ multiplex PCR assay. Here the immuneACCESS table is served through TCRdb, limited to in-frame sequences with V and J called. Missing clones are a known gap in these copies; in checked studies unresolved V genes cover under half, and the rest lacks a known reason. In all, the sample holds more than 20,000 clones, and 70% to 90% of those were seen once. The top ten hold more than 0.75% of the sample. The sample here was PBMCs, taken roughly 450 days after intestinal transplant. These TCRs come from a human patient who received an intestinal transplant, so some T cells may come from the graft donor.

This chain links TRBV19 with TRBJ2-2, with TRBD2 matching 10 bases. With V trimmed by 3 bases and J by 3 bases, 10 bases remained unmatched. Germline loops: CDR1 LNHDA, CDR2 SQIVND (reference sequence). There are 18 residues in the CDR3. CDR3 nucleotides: TGTGCCAGTAGTATTATTCCCCAGCGGGAGGGATACACCGGGGAGCTGTTTTTT. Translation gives CASSIIPQREGYTGELFF.

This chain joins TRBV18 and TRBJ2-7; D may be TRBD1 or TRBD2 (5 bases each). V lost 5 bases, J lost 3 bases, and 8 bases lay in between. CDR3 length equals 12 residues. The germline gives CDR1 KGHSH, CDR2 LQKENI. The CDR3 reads CASSEGHYEQYF. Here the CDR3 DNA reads TGTGCCAGCTCAGAGGGGCACTACGAGCAGTACTTC. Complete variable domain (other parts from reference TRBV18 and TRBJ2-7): NAGVMQNPRHLVRRRGQEARLRCSPMKGHSHVYWYRQLPEEGLKFMVYLQKENIIDESGMPKERFSAEFPKEGPSILRIQQVVRGDSAAYFCASSEGHYEQYFGPGTRLTVT.

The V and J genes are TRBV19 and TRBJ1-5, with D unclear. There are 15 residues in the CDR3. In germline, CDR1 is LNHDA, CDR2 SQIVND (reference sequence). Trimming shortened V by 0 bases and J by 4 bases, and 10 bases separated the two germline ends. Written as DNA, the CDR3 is TGTGCCAGTAGTATAGATAGGGCTCGAAATCAGCCCCAGCATTTT. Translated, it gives CASSIDRARNQPQHF.

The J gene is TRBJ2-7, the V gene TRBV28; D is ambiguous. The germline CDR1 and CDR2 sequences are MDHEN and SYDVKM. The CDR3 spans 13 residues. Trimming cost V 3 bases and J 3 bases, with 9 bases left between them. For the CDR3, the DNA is TGTGCCAGCAGTTTGCCGAACGTCTACGAGCAGTACTTC. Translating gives CASSLPNVYEQYF. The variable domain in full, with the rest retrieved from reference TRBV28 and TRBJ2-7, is DVKVTQSSRYLVKRTGEKVFLECVQDMDHENMFWYRQDPGLGLRLIYFSYDVKMKEKGDIPEGYSVSREKKERFSLILESASTNQTSMYLCASSLPNVYEQYFGPGTRLTVT.

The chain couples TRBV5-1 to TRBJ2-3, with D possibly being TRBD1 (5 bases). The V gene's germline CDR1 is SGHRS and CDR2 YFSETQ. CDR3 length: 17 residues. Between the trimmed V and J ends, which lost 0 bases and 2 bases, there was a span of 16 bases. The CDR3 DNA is TGCGCCAGCAGCTTGGTAGGACATGGGGATTTCACAGATACGCAGTATTTT. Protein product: CASSLVGHGDFTDTQYF.